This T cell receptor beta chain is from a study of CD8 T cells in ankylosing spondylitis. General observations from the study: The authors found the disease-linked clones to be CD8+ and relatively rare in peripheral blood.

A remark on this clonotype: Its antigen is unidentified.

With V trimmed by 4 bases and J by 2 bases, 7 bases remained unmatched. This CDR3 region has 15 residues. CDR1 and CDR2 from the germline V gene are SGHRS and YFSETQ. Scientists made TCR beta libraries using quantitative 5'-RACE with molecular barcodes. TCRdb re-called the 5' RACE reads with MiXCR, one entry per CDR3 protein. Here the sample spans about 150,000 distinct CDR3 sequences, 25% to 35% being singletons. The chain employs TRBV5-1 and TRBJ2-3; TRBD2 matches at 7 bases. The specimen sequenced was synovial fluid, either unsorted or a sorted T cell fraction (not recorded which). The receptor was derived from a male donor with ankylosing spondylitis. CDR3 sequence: CASSTEGTNTDTQYF. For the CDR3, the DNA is TGCGCCAGCAGCACCGAAGGGACTAACACAGATACGCAGTATTTT.